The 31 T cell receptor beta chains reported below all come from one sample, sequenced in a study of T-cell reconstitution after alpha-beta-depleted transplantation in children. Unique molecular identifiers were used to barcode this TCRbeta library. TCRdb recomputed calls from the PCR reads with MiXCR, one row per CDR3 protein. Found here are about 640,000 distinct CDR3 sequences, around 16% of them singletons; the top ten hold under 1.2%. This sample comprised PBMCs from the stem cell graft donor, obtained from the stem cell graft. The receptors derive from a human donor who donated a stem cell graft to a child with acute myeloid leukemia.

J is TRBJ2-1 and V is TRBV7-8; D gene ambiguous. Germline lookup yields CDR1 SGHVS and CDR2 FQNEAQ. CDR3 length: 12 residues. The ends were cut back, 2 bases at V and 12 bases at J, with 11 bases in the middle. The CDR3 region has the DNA TGTGCCAGCAGCTTAACGCCCGACGGGCAGTTCTTC. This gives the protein CASSLTPDGQFF.

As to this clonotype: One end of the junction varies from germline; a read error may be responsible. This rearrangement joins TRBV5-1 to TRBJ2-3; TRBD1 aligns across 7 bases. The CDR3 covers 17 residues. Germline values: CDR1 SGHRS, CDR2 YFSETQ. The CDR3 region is CASSLGWTGFFTDPQYF. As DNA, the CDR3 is TGCGCCAGCAGCTTGGGATGGACAGGTTTTTTCACAGATCCGCAGTATTTT.

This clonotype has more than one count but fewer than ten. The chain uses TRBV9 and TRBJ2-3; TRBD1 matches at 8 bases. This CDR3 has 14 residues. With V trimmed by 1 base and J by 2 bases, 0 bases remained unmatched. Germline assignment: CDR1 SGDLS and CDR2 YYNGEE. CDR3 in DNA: TGTGCCAGCAGCGTACAGGGGGCCACAGATACGCAGTATTTT. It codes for CASSVQGATDTQYF. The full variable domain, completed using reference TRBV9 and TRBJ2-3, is DSGVTQTPKHLITATGQRVTLRCSPRSGDLSVYWYQQSLDQGLQFLIQYYNGEERAKGNILERFSAQQFPDLHSELNLSSLELGDSALYFCASSVQGATDTQYFGPGTRLTVL.

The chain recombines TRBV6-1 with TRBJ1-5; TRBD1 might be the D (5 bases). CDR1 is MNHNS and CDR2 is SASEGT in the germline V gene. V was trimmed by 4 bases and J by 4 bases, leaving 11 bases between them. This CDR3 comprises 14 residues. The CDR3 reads CASSGQRQNQPQHF. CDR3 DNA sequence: TGTGCCAGCAGTGGACAACGACAGAATCAGCCCCAGCATTTT.

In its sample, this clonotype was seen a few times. The CDR3 nucleotides are TGTGCCAGCAGGGCGGGACAGGGGGGTAGCAATCAGCCCCAGCATTTT. Its translation: CASRAGQGGSNQPQHF. V usage is TRBV27 and J usage is TRBJ1-5, with 11 positions matching TRBD1. This CDR3 has 16 amino acids. The junction had 4 bases not matched to a gene; V was cut back by 6 bases and J by 0 bases. The germline V gene has CDR1 MNHEY and CDR2 SMNVEV (reference sequence).

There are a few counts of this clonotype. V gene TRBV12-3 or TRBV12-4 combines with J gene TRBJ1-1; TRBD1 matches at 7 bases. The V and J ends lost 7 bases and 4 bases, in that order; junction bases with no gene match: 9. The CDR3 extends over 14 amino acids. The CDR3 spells CASTPTGEGTEAFF. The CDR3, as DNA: TGTGCCAGCACCCCTACAGGGGAGGGCACTGAAGCTTTCTTT.

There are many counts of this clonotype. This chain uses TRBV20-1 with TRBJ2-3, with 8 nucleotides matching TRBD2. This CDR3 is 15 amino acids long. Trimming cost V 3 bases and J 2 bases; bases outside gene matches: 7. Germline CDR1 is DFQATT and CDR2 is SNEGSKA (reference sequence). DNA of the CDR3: TGCAGTGCTAGTGGGCGGCGGGGGGACACAGATACGCAGTATTTT. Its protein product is CSASGRRGDTDTQYF.

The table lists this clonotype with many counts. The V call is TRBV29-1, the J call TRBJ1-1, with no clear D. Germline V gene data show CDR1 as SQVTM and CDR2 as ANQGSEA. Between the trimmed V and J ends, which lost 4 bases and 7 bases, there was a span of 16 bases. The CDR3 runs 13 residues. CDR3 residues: CSVAGLLIGEAFF. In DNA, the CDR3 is TGCAGCGTTGCGGGCCTCCTGATAGGTGAAGCTTTCTTT.

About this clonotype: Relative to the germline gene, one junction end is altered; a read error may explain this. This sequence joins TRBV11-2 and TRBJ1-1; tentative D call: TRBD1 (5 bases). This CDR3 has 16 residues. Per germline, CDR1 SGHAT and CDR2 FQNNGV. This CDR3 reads CASSLAPGRWNSEAFF. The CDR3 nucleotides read TGTGCCAGCAGCTTAGCCCCGGGACGGTGGAACTCTGAAGCTTTCTTT.

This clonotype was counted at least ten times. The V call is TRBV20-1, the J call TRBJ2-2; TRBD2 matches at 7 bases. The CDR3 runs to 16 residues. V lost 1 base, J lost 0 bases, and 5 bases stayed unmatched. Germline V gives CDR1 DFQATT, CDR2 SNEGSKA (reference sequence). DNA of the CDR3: TGCAGTGCTAGAGGGAGGGAGGGTCCGAACACCGGGGAGCTGTTTTTT. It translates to CSARGREGPNTGELFF.

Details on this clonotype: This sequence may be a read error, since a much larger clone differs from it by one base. The CDR3 here is CASSSGTSYYRGQYF. CDR3 coding DNA: TGTGCCAGCAGTTCCGGGACTAGTTACTACCGGGGGCAGTACTTC. The rearrangement links TRBV6-5 to TRBJ2-7, with TRBD2 matching over 8 bases. Germline V gives CDR1 MNHEY, CDR2 SVGAGI. The CDR3 consists of 15 residues. V was clipped by 4 bases and J by 9 bases; unmatched bases: 14.

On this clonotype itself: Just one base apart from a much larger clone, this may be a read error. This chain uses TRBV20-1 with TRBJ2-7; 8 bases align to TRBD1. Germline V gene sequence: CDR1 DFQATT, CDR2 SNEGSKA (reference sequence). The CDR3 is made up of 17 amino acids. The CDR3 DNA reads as TGCTGTGCTAGAGATGGACCGGGACAGGTCTTCTCCTACGAGCAGTACTTC. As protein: CCARDGPGQVFSYEQYF.

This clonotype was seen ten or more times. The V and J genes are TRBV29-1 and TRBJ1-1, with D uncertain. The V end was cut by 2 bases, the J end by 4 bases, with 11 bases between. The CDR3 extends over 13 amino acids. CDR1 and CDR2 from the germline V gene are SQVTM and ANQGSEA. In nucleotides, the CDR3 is TGCAGCGTTGAAAAGACCCAGACCACTGAAGCTTTCTTT. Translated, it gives CSVEKTQTTEAFF.

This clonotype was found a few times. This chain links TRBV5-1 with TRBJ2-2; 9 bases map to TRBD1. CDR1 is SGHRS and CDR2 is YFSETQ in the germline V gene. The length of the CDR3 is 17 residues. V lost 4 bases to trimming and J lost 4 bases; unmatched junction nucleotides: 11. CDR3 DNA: TGCGCCAGCAGCGTAATCGGGACAGGGAAGTCCACCGGGGAGCTGTTTTTT. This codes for CASSVIGTGKSTGELFF.

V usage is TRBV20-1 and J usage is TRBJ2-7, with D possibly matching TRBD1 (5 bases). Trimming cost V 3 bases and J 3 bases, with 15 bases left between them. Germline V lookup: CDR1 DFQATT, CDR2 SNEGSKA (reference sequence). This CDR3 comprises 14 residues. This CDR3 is CSASPPRVGYEQYF. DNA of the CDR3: TGCAGTGCTAGCCCCCCCAGGGTCGGCTACGAGCAGTACTTC.

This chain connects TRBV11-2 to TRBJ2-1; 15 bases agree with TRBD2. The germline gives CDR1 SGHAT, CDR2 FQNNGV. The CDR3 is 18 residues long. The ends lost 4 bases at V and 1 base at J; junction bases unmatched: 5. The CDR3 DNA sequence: TGTGCCAGCAGCTCGGGACTAGCGGGGGGAGTTTCCTACAATGAGCAGTTCTTC. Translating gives CASSSGLAGGVSYNEQFF.

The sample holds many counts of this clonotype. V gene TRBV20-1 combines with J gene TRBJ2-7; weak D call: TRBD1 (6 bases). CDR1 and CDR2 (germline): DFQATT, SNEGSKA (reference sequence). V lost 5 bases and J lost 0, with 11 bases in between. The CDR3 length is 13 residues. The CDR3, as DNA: TGCAGTGCTCCTGACAGGAACTCCTACGAGCAGTACTTC. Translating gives CSAPDRNSYEQYF.

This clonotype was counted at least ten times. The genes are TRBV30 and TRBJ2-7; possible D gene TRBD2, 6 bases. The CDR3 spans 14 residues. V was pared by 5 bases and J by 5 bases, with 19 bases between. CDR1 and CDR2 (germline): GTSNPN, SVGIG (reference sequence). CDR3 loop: CAWGSIWGEDEQYF. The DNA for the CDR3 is TGTGCCTGGGGATCTATTTGGGGGGAAGACGAGCAGTACTTC.

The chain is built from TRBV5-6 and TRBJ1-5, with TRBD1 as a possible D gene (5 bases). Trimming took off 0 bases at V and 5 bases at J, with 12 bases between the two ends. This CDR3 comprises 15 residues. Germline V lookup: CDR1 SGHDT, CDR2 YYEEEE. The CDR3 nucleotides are TGTGCCAGCAGCTTGGGTGACCTAGGGGATCAGCCCCAGCATTTT. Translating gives CASSLGDLGDQPQHF.

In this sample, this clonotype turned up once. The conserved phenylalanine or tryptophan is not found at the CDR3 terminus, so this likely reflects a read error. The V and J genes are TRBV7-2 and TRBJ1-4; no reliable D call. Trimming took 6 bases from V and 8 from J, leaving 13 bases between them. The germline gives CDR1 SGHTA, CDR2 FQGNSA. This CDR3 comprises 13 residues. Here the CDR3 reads CASSPLVKEKLFV. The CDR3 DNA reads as TGTGCCAGCAGTCCGCTCGTGAAGGAAAAACTGTTTGTT.

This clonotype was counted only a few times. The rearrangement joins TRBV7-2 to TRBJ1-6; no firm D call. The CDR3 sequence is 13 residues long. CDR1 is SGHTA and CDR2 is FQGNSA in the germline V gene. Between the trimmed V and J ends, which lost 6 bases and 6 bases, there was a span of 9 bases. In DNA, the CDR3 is TGTGCCAGCAGACAAGGGTCTAATTCACCCCTCCACTTT. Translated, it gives CASRQGSNSPLHF.

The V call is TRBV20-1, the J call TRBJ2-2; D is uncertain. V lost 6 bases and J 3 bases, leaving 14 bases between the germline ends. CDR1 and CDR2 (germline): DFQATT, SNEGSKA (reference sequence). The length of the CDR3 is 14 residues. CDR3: CSAPTRRDTGELFF. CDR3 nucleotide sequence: TGCAGTGCCCCCACTCGAAGAGACACCGGGGAGCTGTTTTTT.

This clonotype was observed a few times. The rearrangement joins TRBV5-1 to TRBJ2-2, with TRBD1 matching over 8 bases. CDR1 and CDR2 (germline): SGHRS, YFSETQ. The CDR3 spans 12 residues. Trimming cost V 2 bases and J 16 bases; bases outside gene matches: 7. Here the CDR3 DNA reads TGCGCCAGCAGCTTTCGGCAGGGGGCGAAGTTTTTT. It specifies CASSFRQGAKFF.

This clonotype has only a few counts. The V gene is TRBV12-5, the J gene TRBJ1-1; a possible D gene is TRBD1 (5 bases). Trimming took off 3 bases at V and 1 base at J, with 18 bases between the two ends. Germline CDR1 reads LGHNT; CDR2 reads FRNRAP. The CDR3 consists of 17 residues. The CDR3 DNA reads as TGTGCTAGTGGTTTCGGGACGGGGGAGGAGGCGAACACTGAAGCTTTCTTT. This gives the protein CASGFGTGEEANTEAFF.

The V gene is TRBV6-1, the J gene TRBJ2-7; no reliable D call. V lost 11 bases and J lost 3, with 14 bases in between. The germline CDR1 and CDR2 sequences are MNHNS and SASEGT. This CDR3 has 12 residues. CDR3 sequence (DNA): TGTGCCTGCGGCCTGCGGCTCTACGAGCAGTACTTC. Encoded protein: CACGLRLYEQYF.

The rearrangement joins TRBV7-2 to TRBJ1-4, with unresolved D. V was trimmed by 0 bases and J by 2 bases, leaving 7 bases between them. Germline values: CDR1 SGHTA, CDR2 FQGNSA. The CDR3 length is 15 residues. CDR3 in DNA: TGTGCCAGCAGCTTAGCGTCACGGACTAATGAAAAACTGTTTTTT. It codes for CASSLASRTNEKLFF.

The DNA for the CDR3 is TGTGCCAGCAGCGGGGGACTAGCGGGTTACACAGATACGCAGTATTTT. This sequence encodes CASSGGLAGYTDTQYF. The chain carries TRBV9 and TRBJ2-3, with 12 nucleotides matching TRBD2. The CDR3 runs to 16 residues. Germline lookup yields CDR1 SGDLS and CDR2 YYNGEE. Unmatched junction bases numbered 4, after V lost 3 bases and J lost 2 bases.

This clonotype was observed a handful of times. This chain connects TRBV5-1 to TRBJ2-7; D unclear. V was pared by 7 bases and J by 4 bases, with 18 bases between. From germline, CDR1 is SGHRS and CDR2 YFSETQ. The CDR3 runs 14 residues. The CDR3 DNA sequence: TGCGCCAGCTCACTTGGGTTAGACATTTACGAGCAGTACTTC. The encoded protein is CASSLGLDIYEQYF. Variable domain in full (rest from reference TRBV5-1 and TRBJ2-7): KAGVTQTPRYLIKTRGQQVTLSCSPISGHRSVSWYQQTPGQGLQFLFEYFSETQRNKGNFPGRFSGRQFSNSRSEMNVSTLELGDSALYLCASSLGLDIYEQYFGPGTRLTVT.

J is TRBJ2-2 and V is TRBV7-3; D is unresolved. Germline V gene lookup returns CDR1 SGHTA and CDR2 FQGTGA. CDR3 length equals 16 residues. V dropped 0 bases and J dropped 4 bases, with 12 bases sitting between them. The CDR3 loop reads CASSLTRIASTGELFF. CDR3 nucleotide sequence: TGTGCCAGCAGCTTAACTAGGATCGCAAGCACCGGGGAGCTGTTTTTT. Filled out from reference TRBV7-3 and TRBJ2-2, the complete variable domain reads GAGVSQTPSNKVTEKGKYVELRCDPISGHTALYWYRQSLGQGPEFLIYFQGTGAADDSGLPNDRFFAVRPEGSVSTLKIQRTERGDSAVYLCASSLTRIASTGELFFGEGSRLTVL.

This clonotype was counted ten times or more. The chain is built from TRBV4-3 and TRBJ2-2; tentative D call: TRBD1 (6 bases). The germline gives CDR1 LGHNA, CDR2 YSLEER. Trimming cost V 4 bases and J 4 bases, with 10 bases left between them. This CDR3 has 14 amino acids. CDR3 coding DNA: TGCGCCAGCAGCCGGACAGTACCCACCGGGGAGCTGTTTTTT. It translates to CASSRTVPTGELFF.

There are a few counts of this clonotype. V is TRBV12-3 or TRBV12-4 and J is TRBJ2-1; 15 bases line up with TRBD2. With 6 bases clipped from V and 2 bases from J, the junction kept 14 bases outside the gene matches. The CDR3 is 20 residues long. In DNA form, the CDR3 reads TGTGCCAGCAGCCGTGACGGACTAGCGGGGGGGCTAGGCGCCTACAATGAGCAGTTCTTC. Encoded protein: CASSRDGLAGGLGAYNEQFF.